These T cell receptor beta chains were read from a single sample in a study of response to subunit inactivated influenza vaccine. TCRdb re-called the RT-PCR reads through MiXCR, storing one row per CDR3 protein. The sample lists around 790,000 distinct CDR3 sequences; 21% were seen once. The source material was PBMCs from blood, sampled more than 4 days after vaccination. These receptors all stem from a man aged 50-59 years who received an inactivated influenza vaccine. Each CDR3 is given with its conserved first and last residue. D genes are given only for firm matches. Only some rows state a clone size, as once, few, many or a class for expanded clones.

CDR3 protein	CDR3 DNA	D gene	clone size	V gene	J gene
CSARLCYEQYF	TGCAGTGCCCGACTTTGCTACGAGCAGTACTTC	NA	few	TRBV20-1	TRBJ2-7
CASSARRGNTGELFF	TGCGCCAGCAGCGCCCGGCGGGGGAACACCGGGGAGCTGTTTTTT	NA	many	TRBV5-1	TRBJ2-2
CASSEGLAADTQYF	TGTGCCAGCAGCGAAGGGCTAGCAGCGGATACGCAGTATTTT	NA	few	TRBV5-6	TRBJ2-3
CSARGRRGPPVDNEQFF	TGCAGTGCTAGAGGCCGGCGTGGACCGCCGGTGGACAATGAGCAGTTCTTC	NA	many	TRBV20-1	TRBJ2-1
CASSPGTGRSNKNIQYF	TGTGCCAGCAGTCCCGGGACAGGGCGGTCGAACAAAAACATTCAGTACTTC	TRBD1	many	TRBV12-3/TRBV12-4	TRBJ2-4
CASSQTLAGDHNEQFF	TGCGCCAGCAGCCAGACGCTAGCGGGAGACCACAATGAGCAGTTCTTC	TRBD2	few	TRBV4-3	TRBJ2-1
CASRQVVAGELFF	TGTGCCAGCAGGCAGGTAGTCGCCGGGGAGCTGTTTTTT	NA	few	TRBV6-2/TRBV6-3	TRBJ2-2
CASSKGEPNWEVRTYEQYF	TGTGCCAGCAGTAAAGGCGAACCTAATTGGGAGGTCAGGACCTACGAGCAGTACTTC	NA	NA	TRBV6-2/TRBV6-3	TRBJ2-7
CASRHTGEGYGYTF	TGTGCCAGCAGGCATACAGGGGAGGGCTATGGCTACACCTTC	TRBD1	few	TRBV7-9	TRBJ1-2
CASSLGMWQGTEAFF	TGTGCCAGCAGCTTAGGAATGTGGCAGGGGACTGAAGCTTTCTTT	NA	NA	TRBV7-2	TRBJ1-1
CSARASGGPSTDTQYF	TGCAGTGCTAGAGCTAGCGGGGGGCCTAGCACAGATACGCAGTATTTT	TRBD2	NA	TRBV20-1	TRBJ2-3
CASSQVGGWRDTQYF	TGCGCCAGCAGCCAAGTTGGGGGCTGGCGAGATACGCAGTATTTT	NA	few	TRBV4-1	TRBJ2-3
CASSATSGGTETQYF	TGTGCCAGCAGCGCGACTAGCGGGGGGACAGAGACCCAGTACTTC	TRBD2	few	TRBV9	TRBJ2-5
CASSSGKGVEQFF	TGCGCCAGCAGCTCAGGGAAGGGGGTTGAGCAGTTCTTC	NA	many	TRBV5-1	TRBJ2-1
CASSNSAPGLSSADTQYF	TGCGCCAGCAGCAATAGCGCCCCGGGACTGTCGTCTGCAGATACGCAGTATTTT	NA	NA	TRBV5-1	TRBJ2-3
CASSQRQGRLTGELFF	TGTGCCAGCAGCCAGAGACAGGGACGTCTCACCGGGGAGCTGTTTTTT	TRBD1	once	TRBV7-8	TRBJ2-2
CASSHFRRAGTYEQYF	TGTGCCAGCAGCCACTTCCGACGAGCGGGTACCTACGAGCAGTACTTC	NA	few	TRBV21-1	TRBJ2-7
CASSAPGLTYEQYF	TGCGCCAGCAGCGCCCCGGGGCTAACCTACGAGCAGTACTTC	NA	NA	TRBV5-1	TRBJ2-7
CSARDQERLAKNIQYF	TGCAGTGCTAGAGATCAAGAGAGACTAGCCAAAAACATTCAGTACTTC	NA	NA	TRBV20-1	TRBJ2-4
CASSLYGTRPDEQYF	TGTGCCAGCAGTTTATATGGGACACGACCGGACGAGCAGTACTTC	NA	NA	TRBV12-3/TRBV12-4	TRBJ2-7
CSASPSGGTEAFF	TGCAGTGCTAGTCCCTCCGGGGGCACTGAAGCTTTCTTT	NA	NA	TRBV20-1	TRBJ1-1
CASSVDSQNIQYF	TGTGCCAGCAGCGTCGACAGTCAAAACATTCAGTACTTC	NA	NA	TRBV7-9	TRBJ2-4
CAIRTSGEETQYF	TGTGCCATCAGGACTAGCGGAGAAGAGACCCAGTACTTC	TRBD2	NA	TRBV10-3	TRBJ2-5
CASSPLLAGVDWQETQYF	TGTGCCAGCTCACCACTACTAGCGGGAGTCGATTGGCAAGAGACCCAGTACTTC	TRBD2	few	TRBV18	TRBJ2-5
CASSLARGGFTDTQYF	TGTGCCAGCAGCTTAGCCCGGGGCGGATTCACAGATACGCAGTATTTT	NA	NA	TRBV11-2	TRBJ2-3
CASSQGFRTYEQYF	TGCGCCAGCAGCCAAGGATTTAGGACCTACGAGCAGTACTTC	NA	NA	TRBV4-1	TRBJ2-7
CASSFIEGLAGSEQYF	TGCGCCAGCAGCTTCATTGAGGGACTAGCGGGGAGTGAGCAGTACTTC	TRBD2	medium-sized	TRBV5-1	TRBJ2-7
CASSYGRLGEQYF	TGTGCCAGCAGTTACGGGCGTCTAGGCGAGCAGTACTTC	NA	NA	TRBV6-5	TRBJ2-7
CSARDVGSGTFYNEQFF	TGCAGTGCTAGAGATGTGGGGAGCGGGACTTTCTACAATGAGCAGTTCTTC	TRBD2	few	TRBV20-1	TRBJ2-1
CASSLARVVNTEAFF	TGTGCCAGCAGTTTAGCGCGGGTTGTGAACACTGAAGCTTTCTTT	NA	NA	TRBV12-3/TRBV12-4	TRBJ1-1
CASSFYSGTGYNEQFF	TGTGCCAGCAGTTTCTACTCCGGGACAGGCTACAATGAGCAGTTCTTC	TRBD1	NA	TRBV6-2/TRBV6-3	TRBJ2-1
CASSLGRRKGNYGYTF	TGTGCCAGCAGCTTGGGACGCAGGAAGGGCAACTATGGCTACACCTTC	NA	few	TRBV7-8	TRBJ1-2
CAWSVGGRALQPQHF	TGTGCCTGGAGTGTCGGTGGCAGGGCCCTTCAGCCCCAGCATTTT	NA	few	TRBV30	TRBJ1-5
CASSPIGGQVYGYTF	TGCGCCAGCAGCCCCATCGGGGGGCAGGTCTATGGCTACACCTTC	NA	few	TRBV4-3	TRBJ1-2
CASSPTSGVHNEQFF	TGTGCCAGCAGCCCAACTAGCGGGGTACACAATGAGCAGTTCTTC	TRBD2	NA	TRBV12-3/TRBV12-4	TRBJ2-1
CASSYSSGPFYNEQFF	TGTGCCAGCAGTTACTCTAGCGGGCCTTTTTACAATGAGCAGTTCTTC	TRBD2	NA	TRBV6-2/TRBV6-3	TRBJ2-1
CASSLGVARPAPGSCFF	NA	NA	NA	TRBV7-2	TRBJ2-2
CASSMLLAGGEETQYF	TGCGCCAGCAGCATGCTACTAGCGGGGGGGGAAGAGACCCAGTACTTC	TRBD2	few	TRBV5-1	TRBJ2-5
CAWGPWGAGELFF	TGTGCCTGGGGTCCCTGGGGGGCCGGGGAGCTGTTTTTT	NA	few	TRBV30	TRBJ2-2
CATGTAYGYTF	TGTGCCACCGGGACAGCATATGGCTACACCTTC	TRBD1	NA	TRBV12-3/TRBV12-4	TRBJ1-2
CASSRQAGGNTGELFF	TGCGCCAGCAGCCGCCAGGCAGGCGGGAACACCGGGGAGCTGTTTTTT	NA	many	TRBV5-1	TRBJ2-2
CASSLDGTGHLQFF	TGTGCCAGCAGCCTAGACGGGACAGGGCACCTGCAGTTCTTC	TRBD1	NA	TRBV6-1	TRBJ2-1